This T cell receptor beta chain was captured in a study of T cell responses to AZD1222 COVID-19 vaccine. Only in-frame clones appear in the TCRdb table, and some are missing; sequencing was by immunoSEQ multiplex PCR. Of around 110,000 clones listed, almost 95% are singletons. The CDR3 has 14 amino acids. This sequence joins TRBV21-1 and TRBJ1-3. TRBV21-1 is reported as a pseudogene. The sequences come from peripheral blood, collected on day 0 of AZD1222 vaccination. The clonotype comes from an adult in good health. CDR3 protein: CASSLRPRGNTIYF. As DNA, the CDR3 is TGTGCCAGCAGCCTCCGACCCCGTGGAAACACCATATATTTT.